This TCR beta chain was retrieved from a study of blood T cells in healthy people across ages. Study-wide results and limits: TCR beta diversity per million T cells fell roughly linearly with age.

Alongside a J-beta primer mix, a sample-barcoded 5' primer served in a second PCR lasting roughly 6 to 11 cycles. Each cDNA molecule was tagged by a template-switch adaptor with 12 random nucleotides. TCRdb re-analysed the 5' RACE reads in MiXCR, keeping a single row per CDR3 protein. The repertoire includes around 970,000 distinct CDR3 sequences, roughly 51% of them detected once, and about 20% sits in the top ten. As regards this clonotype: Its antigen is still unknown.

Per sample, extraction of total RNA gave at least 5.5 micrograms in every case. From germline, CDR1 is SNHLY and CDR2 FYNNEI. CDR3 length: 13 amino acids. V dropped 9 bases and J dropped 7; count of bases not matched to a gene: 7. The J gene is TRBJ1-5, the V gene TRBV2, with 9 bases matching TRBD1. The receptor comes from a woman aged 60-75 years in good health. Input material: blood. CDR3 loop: CARKGQGNQPQHF. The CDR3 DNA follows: TGTGCCAGAAAGGGACAGGGAAACCAGCCCCAGCATTTT.